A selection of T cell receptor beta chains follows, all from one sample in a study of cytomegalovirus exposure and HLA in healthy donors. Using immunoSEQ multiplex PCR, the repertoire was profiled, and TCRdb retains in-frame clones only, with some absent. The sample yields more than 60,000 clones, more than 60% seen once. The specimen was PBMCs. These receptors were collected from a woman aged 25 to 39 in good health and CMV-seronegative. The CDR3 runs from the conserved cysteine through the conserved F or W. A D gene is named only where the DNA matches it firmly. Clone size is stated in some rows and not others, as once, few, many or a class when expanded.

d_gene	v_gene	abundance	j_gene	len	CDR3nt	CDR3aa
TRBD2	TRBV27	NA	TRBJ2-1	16	TGTGCCAGCAGTGGGGGACTAGCGGGAGTAAAGTTTGAGCAGTTCTTC	CASSGGLAGVKFEQFF
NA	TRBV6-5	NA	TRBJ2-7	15	TGTGCCAGCAGTCCAGGACGGGAGACCGTCTACGAGCAGTACTTC	CASSPGRETVYEQYF
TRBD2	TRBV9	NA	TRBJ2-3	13	TGTGCCAGCAGCGAAGGGGACTACCCTACGCAGTATTTT	CASSEGDYPTQYF
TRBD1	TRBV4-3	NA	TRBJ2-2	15	TGCGCCAGCAGCCCGTGGCAGGGGGCAGGCGGGGAGCTGTTTTTT	CASSPWQGAGGELFF
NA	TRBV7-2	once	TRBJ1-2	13	TGTGCCAGCAGCCCCCGGGGTCAGTTGGGCTACACCTTC	CASSPRGQLGYTF
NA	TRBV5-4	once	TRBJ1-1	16	TGTGCCAGCAACAGCACTAAGCGGGGGATGAACACTGAAGCTTTCTTT	CASNSTKRGMNTEAFF
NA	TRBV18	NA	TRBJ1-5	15	TGTGCCAGCTCACCCCGACAGGCCCCCAATCAGCCCCAGCATTTT	CASSPRQAPNQPQHF
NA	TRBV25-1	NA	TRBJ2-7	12	TGTGCCAGCAGTGACCAGTACTACGAGCAGTACTTC	CASSDQYYEQYF
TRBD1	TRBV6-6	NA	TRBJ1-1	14	TGTGCCAGCAGTTACGACAGGGGGCTTACTGAAGCTTTCTTT	CASSYDRGLTEAFF
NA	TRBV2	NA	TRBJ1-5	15	TGTGCCAGCCTTCCGATCCGGGGGGGCGTTCAGCCCCAGCATTTT	CASLPIRGGVQPQHF
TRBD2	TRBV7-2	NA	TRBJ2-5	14	TGTGCCAGCAGCCTCGGGACTAGTCAAGAGACCCAGTACTTC	CASSLGTSQETQYF
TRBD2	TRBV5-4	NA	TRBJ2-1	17	TGTGCCAGCAGCTTGGCTGGGGGGAGGGCCACCTACAATGAGCAGTTCTTC	CASSLAGGRATYNEQFF
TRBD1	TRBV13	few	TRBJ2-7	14	TGTGCCAGCAGCTTACGGCAGGGGGCCTACGAGCAGTACTTC	CASSLRQGAYEQYF
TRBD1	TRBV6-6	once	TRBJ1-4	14	TGTGCCAGCAGCGGGACAGGGGGTATTGAAAAACTGTTTTTT	CASSGTGGIEKLFF
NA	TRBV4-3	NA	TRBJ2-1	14	TGCGCCAGCAGCCAAGCCCGGGGGACGGATGAGCAGTTCTTC	CASSQARGTDEQFF
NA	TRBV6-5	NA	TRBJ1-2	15	TGTGCCAGCAGTTACTCTACAGGGCCCCCCTATGGCTACACCTTC	CASSYSTGPPYGYTF
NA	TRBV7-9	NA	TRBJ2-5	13	TGTGCCAGCACCTCAAGGGGACAAGAGACCCAGTACTTC	CASTSRGQETQYF
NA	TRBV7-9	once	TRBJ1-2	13	TGTGCCAGCAGTCCACAGGGAAACTATGGCTACACCTTC	CASSPQGNYGYTF
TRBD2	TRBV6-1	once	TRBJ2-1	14	TGTGCCAGCAGTGACACTAGCGGGGTGAATGAGCAGTTCTTC	CASSDTSGVNEQFF
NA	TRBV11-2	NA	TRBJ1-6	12	TGTGCCAGCAGCCGCAGCGGTACACCCCTCCACTTT	CASSRSGTPLHF
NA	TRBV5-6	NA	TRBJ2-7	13	TGTGCCAGCAGCTTGGACGGGACCTACGAGCAGTACTTC	CASSLDGTYEQYF
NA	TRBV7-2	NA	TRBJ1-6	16	TGTGCCAGCAGCTATCAGCATCAGGGCGGTGCTTCACCCCTCCACTTT	CASSYQHQGGASPLHF
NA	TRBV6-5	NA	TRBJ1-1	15	TGTGCCAGCAGAAAAAGGGGGATGGGAAACACTGAAGCTTTCTTT	CASRKRGMGNTEAFF
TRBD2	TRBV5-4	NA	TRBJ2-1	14	TGTGCCAGCAGCGATAGACTAGCTGGTTTTGAGCAGTTCTTC	CASSDRLAGFEQFF
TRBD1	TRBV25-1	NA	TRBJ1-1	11	TGTGCCAGCAGTCAGGGGGCTGAAGCTTTCTTT	CASSQGAEAFF
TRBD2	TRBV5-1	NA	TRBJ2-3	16	TGCGCCAGCAGCTGGGGGACTAGCGGGAGCACAGATACGCAGTATTTT	CASSWGTSGSTDTQYF
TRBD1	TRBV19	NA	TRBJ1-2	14	TGTGCCAGTACCCGGACAGGGTTCAACTATGGCTACACCTTC	CASTRTGFNYGYTF
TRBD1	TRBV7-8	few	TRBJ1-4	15	TGTGCCAGCAGCTTATCGACAGGGGCTGGCGAAAAACTGTTTTTT	CASSLSTGAGEKLFF
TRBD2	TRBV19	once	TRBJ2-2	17	TGTGCCAGTAGTATGTCCTTCGGGGGGGCTGACACCGGGGAGCTGTTTTTT	CASSMSFGGADTGELFF